One sample yielded the 23 T cell receptor beta chains listed below, sequenced in a study of molecular identifiers for immune sequencing clone quantification. TCRdb independently ran MiXCR on the PCR reads; one entry per CDR3 protein. The data hold approximately 680,000 distinct CDR3 sequences, with roughly 25% observed a single time. Sequences were obtained from naive CD8+ T cells from blood, with Jurkat cell RNA spiked in. Subset in this sample: FACS-sorted CD8+CD4-CCR7+CD45RA+ naive T cells. These receptors all stem from a human donor in good health. Some libraries in this study had Jurkat cell RNA spiked in.

This clonotype was observed at least ten times. CDR3 nucleotides: TGTGCCAGCAGTCAACCGGGGTCGGAAGCTTTCTTT. Its translation is CASSQPGSEAFF. The gene calls are TRBV28 and TRBJ1-1; D is unresolved. The CDR3 sequence is 12 residues long. V was clipped by 5 bases and J by 8 bases, with 12 bases between them. The germline CDR1 and CDR2 sequences are MDHEN and SYDVKM.

A word on this clonotype: This may stem from a read error, because a much larger clone lies one nucleotide away. The chain joins TRBV7-9 to TRBJ2-5; unclear D gene. This CDR3 contains 14 residues. Germline V CDR1 and CDR2: SEHNR, FQNEAQ (reference sequence). This chain's CDR3 is CGSSTLTTDGFQYF. DNA for the CDR3: TGTGGCAGCAGCACACTTACGACCGACGGGTTCCAGTACTTC.

The J gene is TRBJ2-2, the V gene TRBV12-3 or TRBV12-4; D is ambiguous. V was trimmed by 5 bases and J by 8 bases, leaving 6 bases between them. The CDR3 sequence is 11 residues long. CDR3 in amino acids: CASSPLGELFF. In DNA, the CDR3 is TGTGCCAGCAGTCCGTTGGGGGAGCTGTTTTTT.

In DNA, the CDR3 is TGCAGTGCTAGAGATAGGGTCAGGGGAGGGTATGGCTACACCTTC. It yields the protein CSARDRVRGGYGYTF. V gene TRBV20-1 combines with J gene TRBJ1-2, with D tentatively TRBD1 (6 bases). The CDR3 sequence is 15 residues long. CDR1 is DFQATT and CDR2 is SNEGSKA in the germline V gene (reference sequence). V lost 0 bases and J 5 bases, leaving 16 bases between the germline ends.

Regarding this clonotype: This may arise from a read error, as a much more abundant clone is one base away. The chain employs TRBV4-3 and TRBJ2-1; no definite D call. The CDR3 consists of 16 residues. V gave up 2 bases and J gave up 0 bases, with 11 bases separating them. In germline, CDR1 is LGHNA, CDR2 YSLEER. The CDR3 DNA is TGCGCCAGCAGCCAATATAAGACCTCCTCCTACAATGAGCAGTTCTTC. Translation: CASSQYKTSSYNEQFF.

This clonotype was detected only a few times. This chain joins TRBV5-5 and TRBJ2-6; no reliable D call. V lost 2 bases to trimming and J lost 0 bases, with 6 bases between them. The CDR3 length is 15 residues. Germline CDR1 reads SGHKS; CDR2 reads YYEKEE (reference sequence). DNA of the CDR3: TGTGCCAGCAGCTTTTGGGACTCTGGGGCCAACGTCCTGACTTTC. Translated: CASSFWDSGANVLTF.

This clonotype was recorded a few times. The chain combines TRBV15 with TRBJ2-3; D gene ambiguous. This CDR3 has 13 residues. The ends were cut back, 1 base at V and 2 bases at J, with 4 bases in the middle. From germline, CDR1 is LNHNV and CDR2 YYDKDF (reference sequence). CDR3 nucleotides: TGTGCCACCAGCAGAGTACCCACAGATACGCAGTATTTT. Translating gives CATSRVPTDTQYF.

This clonotype was seen a few times. This chain links TRBV20-1 with TRBJ2-1, with TRBD2 matching over 10 bases. After removal of 6 bases from V and 0 bases from J, the junction contained 5 bases not matched to a gene. Germline CDR1 DFQATT, CDR2 SNEGSKA (reference sequence). The CDR3 is made up of 15 amino acids. The CDR3 coding sequence is TGCAGTGCCCAAACTAGCGGGGACTCCTACAATGAGCAGTTCTTC. The encoded protein is CSAQTSGDSYNEQFF.

This clonotype has a count of ten or more. For the CDR3, the DNA is TGTGCCAGCAGCTTAGAATTAGCGGGGGACTACAATGAGCAGTTCTTC. It encodes CASSLELAGDYNEQFF. V is TRBV11-2 and J is TRBJ2-1; TRBD2 agrees at 9 bases. CDR3 length: 16 residues. After removal of 0 bases from V and 3 bases from J, the junction contained 3 bases not matched to a gene. CDR1 is SGHAT and CDR2 is FQNNGV in the germline V gene. Combining the CDR3 with reference TRBV11-2 and TRBJ2-1 gives the whole variable domain EAGVAQSPRYKIIEKRQSVAFWCNPISGHATLYWYQQILGQGPKLLIQFQNNGVVDDSQLPKDRFSAERLKGVDSTLKIQPAKLEDSAVYLCASSLELAGDYNEQFFGPGTRLTVL.

Concerning this clonotype itself: This may arise from a read error, as a much more abundant clone is one base away. The rearrangement links TRBV5-1 to TRBJ1-2, with D possibly matching TRBD1 (5 bases). CDR3 length: 13 residues. Trimming removed 0 bases from V and 3 bases from J, with 6 bases in between. CDR1 is SGHRS, CDR2 YFSETQ, per germline. The CDR3 region is CASSLEQDYGYTF. The CDR3 DNA follows: TGCGCCAGCAGCTTGGAACAGGACTATGGCTACACCTTC. The complete variable domain, with remaining parts taken from reference TRBV5-1 and TRBJ1-2, reads KAGVTQTPRYLIKTRGQQVTLSCSPISGHRSVSWYQQTPGQGLQFLFEYFSETQRNKGNFPGRFSGRQFSNSRSEMNVSTLELGDSALYLCASSLEQDYGYTFGSGTRLTVV.

This clonotype has only one observation. A much larger clone differs from this one at a single base, so this may be a read error. The chain recombines TRBV6-6 with TRBJ2-3, with 7 nucleotides matching TRBD2. The CDR3 runs 15 residues. Per the germline V gene, CDR1 is MNHNY and CDR2 is SVGAGI (reference sequence). Trimming cost V 0 bases and J 4 bases; bases outside gene matches: 4. In nucleotides, the CDR3 is TGTGCCAGCAGTTACTCCGCGGGGGACGCAGATACGCAGTATTTT. Encoded protein: CASSYSAGDADTQYF.

This clonotype came up many times. The chain uses TRBV7-2 and TRBJ2-7; TRBD2 matches at 8 bases. This CDR3 contains 16 residues. Germline values: CDR1 SGHTA, CDR2 FQGNSA. V lost 5 bases, J lost 0 bases, and 9 bases stayed unmatched. CDR3 sequence: CASSAHSGTSSYEQYF. The CDR3 nucleotides are TGTGCCAGCAGCGCCCATAGCGGGACGAGCTCCTACGAGCAGTACTTC.

The chain carries TRBV7-9 and TRBJ1-4; the match to TRBD1 covers 7 bases. Per the germline V gene, CDR1 is SEHNR and CDR2 is FQNEAQ (reference sequence). The V and J ends lost 10 bases and 3 bases, in that order; junction bases with no gene match: 11. The CDR3 has 15 residues. The CDR3 spells CATSRVQGSNEKLFF. For the CDR3, the DNA is TGTGCCACCTCCCGGGTACAGGGGTCTAATGAAAAACTGTTTTTT.

Of note for this clonotype: A much larger clone is a single base away; this may be a read error. For the CDR3, the DNA is TGTGCCAACTCACTAGCGGGGCGGGGGAGCGACGAGCAGTACTTC. It specifies CANSLAGRGSDEQYF. The rearrangement links TRBV18 to TRBJ2-7; TRBD2 matches 10 bases. The CDR3 runs to 15 residues. From germline, CDR1 is KGHSH and CDR2 LQKENI.

This chain joins TRBV25-1 and TRBJ2-3; D is unclear. Germline CDR1 MGHDK, CDR2 SYGVNS. The CDR3 totals 11 residues. The V gene lost 8 bases and the J gene lost 11 bases, with 14 bases spanning the gap. The CDR3 loop reads CASQIASGQYF. For the CDR3, the DNA is TGTGCCAGCCAGATAGCATCCGGGCAGTATTTT.

Details on this clonotype: Being one base from a much bigger clone, this may be a read error. This rearrangement joins TRBV12-3 or TRBV12-4 to TRBJ2-3; 10 nucleotides match TRBD1. The CDR3 is 14 amino acids. CDR3 coding DNA: TGTGCCAGCAGTCCGGTCAACTCCGGGACAGGGGATGTTTTT. Its translation: CASSPVNSGTGDVF.

This clonotype was seen a few times. V usage is TRBV9 and J usage is TRBJ1-2; 11 nucleotides match TRBD1. The CDR3 runs 15 residues. The J segment lost 6 bases and the V segment lost 4 bases, leaving 8 bases of the junction unmatched. Germline V lookup: CDR1 SGDLS, CDR2 YYNGEE. CDR3 sequence: CASSLGTGGSNGYTF. CDR3 DNA: TGTGCCAGCAGCCTGGGGACAGGGGGTTCCAATGGCTACACCTTC.

The chain carries TRBV11-2 and TRBJ2-5; no clear D gene. Between the trimmed V and J ends, which lost 11 bases and 5 bases, there was a span of 15 bases. The CDR3 runs 12 residues. The germline CDR1 and CDR2 sequences are SGHAT and FQNNGV. The CDR3 DNA is TGTGCCCGCCGTCCCGCGCCGGAGACCCAGTACTTC. Its protein product is CARRPAPETQYF.

The chain is built from TRBV2 and TRBJ1-4; 10 bases agree with TRBD1. The trim removed 11 bases at V and 2 bases at J, leaving 8 bases unmatched. Germline values: CDR1 SNHLY, CDR2 FYNNEI. The CDR3 has 15 residues. In nucleotides, the CDR3 is TGTGCCGGGACAGGGGAGACCGGGACTAATGAAAAACTGTTTTTT. Encoded protein: CAGTGETGTNEKLFF.

This clonotype was seen repeatedly, ten times or more. The chain is built from TRBV12-3 or TRBV12-4 and TRBJ1-1, with D hard to call. This CDR3 has 14 residues. V was pared by 7 bases and J by 0 bases, with 12 bases between. The CDR3 is CASNEEWMNTEAFF. The CDR3 DNA is TGTGCCAGCAATGAGGAATGGATGAACACTGAAGCTTTCTTT.

This clonotype was recorded at least ten times. The chain is built from TRBV30 and TRBJ2-5; D not resolved. V was shortened by 2 bases and J by 0 bases, with 4 bases between the two germline ends. Germline CDR1 and CDR2: GTSNPN and SVGIG (reference sequence). The CDR3 totals 12 residues. The CDR3 sequence is CAWSQDQETQYF. For the CDR3, the DNA is TGTGCCTGGAGTCAAGACCAAGAGACCCAGTACTTC.

This clonotype was seen only a few times. This likely traces to a read error, being one base from a far larger clone. This chain links TRBV5-6 with TRBJ2-7, with D perhaps matching TRBD1 (6 bases). Germline CDR1 and CDR2: SGHDT and YYEEEE. CDR3 length: 12 residues. CDR3 coding DNA: TGTGCCAGCAGCCAGGGGTCCTACAAGCAGTACTTC. Translated, it gives CASSQGSYKQYF.

The sample holds many counts of this clonotype. The J gene is TRBJ2-2, the V gene TRBV12-3 or TRBV12-4; D gene unclear. The CDR3 loop spans 14 amino acids. The V end was cut by 1 base, the J end by 3 bases, with 6 bases between. As DNA, the CDR3 is TGTGCCAGCAGTTTAGACAGTCACACCGGGGAGCTGTTTTTT. Translated: CASSLDSHTGELFF.